This TCR beta chain was profiled in a study of graft-versus-host responses after intestinal transplantation. Study background: All recipients got anti-thymocyte globulin induction, then tacrolimus and steroids for three to four years.

TCRdb's copy holds only in-frame clones and misses some; the assay was immunoSEQ multiplex PCR. This table holds approximately 100,000 clones, approximately 85% found once. V lost 6 bases, J lost 6 bases, and 5 bases stayed unmatched. Germline V CDR1 and CDR2: SNHLY, FYNNEI. The CDR3 totals 13 residues. This receptor was obtained from a human patient who received an intestinal transplant, so some T cells may come from the graft donor. This chain joins TRBV2 and TRBJ1-2; 9 bases line up with TRBD1. The input for sequencing was PBMCs, taken 255 days after intestinal transplant. CDR3 bases: TGTGCCAGCAGCCTACAGGGGGCCAATGGCTACACCTTC. Protein: CASSLQGANGYTF.